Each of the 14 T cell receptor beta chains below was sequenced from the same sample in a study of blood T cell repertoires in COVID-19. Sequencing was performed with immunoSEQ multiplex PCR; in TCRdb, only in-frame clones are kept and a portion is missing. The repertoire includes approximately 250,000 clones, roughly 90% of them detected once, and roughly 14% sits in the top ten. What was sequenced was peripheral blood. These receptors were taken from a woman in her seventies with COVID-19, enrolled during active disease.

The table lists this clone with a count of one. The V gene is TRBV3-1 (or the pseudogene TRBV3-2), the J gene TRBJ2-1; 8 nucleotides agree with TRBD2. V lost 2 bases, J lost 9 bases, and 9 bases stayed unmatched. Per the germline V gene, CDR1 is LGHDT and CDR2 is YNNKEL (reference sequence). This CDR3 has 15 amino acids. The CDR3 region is CASSQSGGPWSEQFF. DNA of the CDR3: TGTGCCAGCAGCCAAAGCGGGGGCCCCTGGAGTGAGCAGTTCTTC.

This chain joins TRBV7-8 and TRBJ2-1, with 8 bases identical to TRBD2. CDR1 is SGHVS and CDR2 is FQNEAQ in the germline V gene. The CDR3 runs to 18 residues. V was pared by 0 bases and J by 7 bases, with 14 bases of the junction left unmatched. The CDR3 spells CASSLAALAGAFGNEQFF. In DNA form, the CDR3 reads TGTGCCAGCAGCTTAGCGGCTCTAGCGGGTGCCTTCGGAAATGAGCAGTTCTTC. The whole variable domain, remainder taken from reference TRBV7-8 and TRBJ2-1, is GAGVSQSPRYKVAKRGQDVALRCDPISGHVSLFWYQQALGQGPEFLTYFQNEAQLDKSGLPSDRFFAERPEGSVSTLKIQRTQQEDSAVYLCASSLAALAGAFGNEQFFGPGTRLTVL.

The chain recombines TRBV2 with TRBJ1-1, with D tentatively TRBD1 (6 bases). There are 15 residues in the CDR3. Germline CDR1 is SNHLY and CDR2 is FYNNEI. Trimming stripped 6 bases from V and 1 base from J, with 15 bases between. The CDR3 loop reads CASRARTERNTEAFF. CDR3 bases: TGTGCCAGCAGAGCTCGGACAGAGAGGAACACTGAAGCTTTCTTT.

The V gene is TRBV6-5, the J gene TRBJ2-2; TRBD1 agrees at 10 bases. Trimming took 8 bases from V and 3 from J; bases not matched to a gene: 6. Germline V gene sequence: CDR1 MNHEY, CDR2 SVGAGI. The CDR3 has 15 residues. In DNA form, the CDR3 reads TGTGCCAGCGGGCCGGACAGGGGGTACACCGGGGAGCTGTTTTTT. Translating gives CASGPDRGYTGELFF.

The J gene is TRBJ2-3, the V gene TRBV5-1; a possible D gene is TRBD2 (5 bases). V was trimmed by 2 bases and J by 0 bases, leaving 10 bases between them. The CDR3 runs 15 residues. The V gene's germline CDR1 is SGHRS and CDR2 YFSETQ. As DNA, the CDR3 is TGCGCCAGCAGCTTACGGACTGGAAGCACAGATACGCAGTATTTT. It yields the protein CASSLRTGSTDTQYF.

CDR3 loop: CASSLTGSQPQHF. CDR3 DNA: TGTGCCAGCAGCTTGACAGGGAGTCAGCCCCAGCATTTT. V usage is TRBV5-8 and J usage is TRBJ1-5; tentative D call: TRBD1 (6 bases). This CDR3 has 13 amino acids. Trimming took off 1 base at V and 6 bases at J, with 8 bases between the two ends. Germline values: CDR1 SGHTS, CDR2 YDEGEE.

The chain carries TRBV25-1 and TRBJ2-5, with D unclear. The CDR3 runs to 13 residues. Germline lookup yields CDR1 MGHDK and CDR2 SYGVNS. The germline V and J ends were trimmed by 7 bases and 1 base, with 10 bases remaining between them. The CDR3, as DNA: TGTGCCAGCACCACATGGTTCCAAGAGACCCAGTACTTC. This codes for CASTTWFQETQYF.

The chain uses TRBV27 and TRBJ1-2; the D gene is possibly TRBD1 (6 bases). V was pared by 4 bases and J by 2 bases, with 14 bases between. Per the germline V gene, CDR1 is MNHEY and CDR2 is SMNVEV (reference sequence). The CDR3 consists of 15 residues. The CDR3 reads CASSSAGAGNYGYTF. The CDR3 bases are TGTGCCAGCAGTTCGGCAGGGGCCGGGAACTATGGCTACACCTTC.

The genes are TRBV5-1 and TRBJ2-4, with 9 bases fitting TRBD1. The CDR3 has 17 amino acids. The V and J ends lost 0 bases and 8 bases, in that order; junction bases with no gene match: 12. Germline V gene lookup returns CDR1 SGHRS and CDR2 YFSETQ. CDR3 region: CASSLAGTGPFLDIQYF. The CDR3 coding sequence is TGCGCCAGCAGCTTGGCCGGGACAGGGCCTTTTCTGGACATTCAGTACTTC.

The chain's CDR3 is CASSGRDREHGEQYF. CDR3 bases: TGTGCCAGCAGCGGCCGGGACAGGGAACACGGAGAGCAGTACTTC. The V and J genes are TRBV9 and TRBJ2-7, with 9 positions matching TRBD1. Germline values: CDR1 SGDLS, CDR2 YYNGEE. The length of the CDR3 is 15 residues. The junction had 11 bases not matched to a gene; V was cut back by 3 bases and J by 7 bases.

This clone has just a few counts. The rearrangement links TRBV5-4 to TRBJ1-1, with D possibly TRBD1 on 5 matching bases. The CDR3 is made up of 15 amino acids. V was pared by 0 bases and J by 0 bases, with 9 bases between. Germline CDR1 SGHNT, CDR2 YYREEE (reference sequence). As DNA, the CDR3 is TGTGCCAGCAGCTTGGGTGGGGCGATGAACACTGAAGCTTTCTTT. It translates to CASSLGGAMNTEAFF.

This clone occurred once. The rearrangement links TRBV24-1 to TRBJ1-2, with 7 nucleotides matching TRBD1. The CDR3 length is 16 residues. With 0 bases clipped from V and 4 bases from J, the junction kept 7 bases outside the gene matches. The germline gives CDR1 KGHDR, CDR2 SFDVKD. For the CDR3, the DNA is TGTGCCACCAGTGATTTGGGACAGGCGGGACTCTATGGCTACACCTTC. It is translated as CATSDLGQAGLYGYTF.

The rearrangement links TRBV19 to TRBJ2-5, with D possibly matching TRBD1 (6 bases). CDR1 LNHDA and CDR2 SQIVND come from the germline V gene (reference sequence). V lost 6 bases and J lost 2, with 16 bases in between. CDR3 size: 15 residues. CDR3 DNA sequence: TGTGCCAGTAGGAGCCCACTGGGACAACAAGAGACCCAGTACTTC. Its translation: CASRSPLGQQETQYF. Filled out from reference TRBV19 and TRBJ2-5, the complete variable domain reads DGGITQSPKYLFRKEGQNVTLSCEQNLNHDAMYWYRQDPGQGLRLIYYSQIVNDFQKGDIAEGYSVSREKKESFPLTVTSAQKNPTAFYLCASRSPLGQQETQYFGPGTRLLVL.

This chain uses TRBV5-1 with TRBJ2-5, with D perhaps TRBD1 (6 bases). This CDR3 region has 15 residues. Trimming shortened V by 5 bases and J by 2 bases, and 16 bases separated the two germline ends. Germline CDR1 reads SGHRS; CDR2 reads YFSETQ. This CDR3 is CASSATVGTQETQYF. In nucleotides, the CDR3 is TGCGCCAGCAGTGCCACCGTGGGGACACAAGAGACCCAGTACTTC.